One and the same sample provided the 21 T cell receptor beta chains below, sequenced in a study of blood T cell repertoires in COVID-19. Method: immunoSEQ multiplex PCR; TCRdb's copy keeps in-frame clones and lacks some. The table records roughly 200,000 clones, roughly 84% of them present only once. Specimen: peripheral blood. The receptor source for this set is a woman aged 40 to 49 with COVID-19, enrolled during active disease.

There are many counts of this clone. The chain recombines TRBV27 with TRBJ1-5; TRBD1 agrees at 7 bases. The trim removed 0 bases at V and 6 bases at J, leaving 11 bases unmatched. This CDR3 contains 17 residues. Germline V gene lookup returns CDR1 MNHEY and CDR2 SMNVEV (reference sequence). This chain's CDR3 is CASSLSGTARSGQPQHF. In nucleotides, the CDR3 is TGTGCCAGCAGTTTATCAGGGACAGCCCGCAGTGGTCAGCCCCAGCATTTT.

The chain employs TRBV11-2 and TRBJ1-5; D perhaps matches TRBD1 (6 bases). The CDR3 spans 13 residues. The V end lost 8 bases, the J end lost 4 bases, and 12 bases lay between the germline ends. Germline values: CDR1 SGHAT, CDR2 FQNNGV. Here the CDR3 reads CASSTGHNQPQHF. In nucleotides, the CDR3 is TGTGCCAGCTCGACAGGTCATAATCAGCCCCAGCATTTT.

This clone has more than one count but fewer than ten. One end of the junction fails to match germline, which may point to a read error. The V gene is TRBV19, the J gene TRBJ1-4, with 9 bases matching TRBD1. Germline assignment: CDR1 LNHDA and CDR2 SQIVND (reference sequence). CDR3 length: 16 residues. DNA for the CDR3: TGTGCCAGTAGCATAGGGAGTGGACAGGGGCGAGAAAAACTGTTTTTT. The encoded protein is CASSIGSGQGREKLFF.

This clone was counted a single time. The chain links TRBV19 to TRBJ2-3, with unresolved D. The V end was cut by 4 bases, the J end by 9 bases, with 14 bases between. Per germline, CDR1 LNHDA and CDR2 SQIVND (reference sequence). This CDR3 comprises 13 residues. The CDR3 sequence is CASSSRSEPTQYF. The DNA of the CDR3 is TGTGCCAGTAGTAGTAGGTCGGAGCCAACGCAGTATTTT.

This clone occurred once. The V gene is TRBV15, the J gene TRBJ1-6; D ambiguous. The CDR3 is made up of 16 amino acids. Germline loops: CDR1 LNHNV, CDR2 YYDKDF (reference sequence). Trimming stripped 0 bases from V and 4 bases from J, with 10 bases between. This CDR3 reads CATSRDGTAYNSPLHF. CDR3 coding DNA: TGTGCCACCAGCAGAGATGGAACAGCTTATAATTCACCCCTCCACTTT.

This sequence joins TRBV5-1 and TRBJ2-5, with 10 bases fitting TRBD1. CDR3 length: 15 residues. Trimming at V came to 4 bases and at J to 2 bases, leaving 5 bases not matched to a gene. Germline loops: CDR1 SGHRS, CDR2 YFSETQ. CDR3: CASSPPGQGQETQYF. The CDR3 coding sequence is TGCGCCAGCAGCCCACCGGGACAGGGGCAAGAGACCCAGTACTTC. Together with reference TRBV5-1 and TRBJ2-5, the CDR3 gives the full variable domain: KAGVTQTPRYLIKTRGQQVTLSCSPISGHRSVSWYQQTPGQGLQFLFEYFSETQRNKGNFPGRFSGRQFSNSRSEMNVSTLELGDSALYLCASSPPGQGQETQYFGPGTRLLVL.

The CDR3 DNA is TGTGCCAGCAGCCAATATGTGGGACAGGTATGGGAGCAGTTCTTC. As protein: CASSQYVGQVWEQFF. The chain recombines TRBV14 with TRBJ2-1; 8 positions agree with TRBD1. J was trimmed by 10 bases and V by 2 bases; bases with no gene match: 10. Per germline, CDR1 SGHDN and CDR2 FVKESK. The CDR3 consists of 15 residues. The full variable domain, in which reference TRBV14 and TRBJ2-1 provide the parts outside the CDR3, is EAGVTQFPSHSVIEKGQTVTLRCDPISGHDNLYWYRRVMGKEIKFLLHFVKESKQDESGMPNNRFLAERTGGTYSTLKVQPAELEDSGVYFCASSQYVGQVWEQFFGPGTRLTVL.

The rearrangement links TRBV6-5 to TRBJ2-3; 8 bases match TRBD2. The germline CDR1 and CDR2 sequences are MNHEY and SVGAGI. The J segment lost 1 base and the V segment lost 7 bases, leaving 4 bases of the junction unmatched. The CDR3 spans 14 residues. CDR3: CASIRRGGTDTQYF. The DNA of the CDR3 is TGTGCCAGCATAAGGCGGGGGGGCACAGATACGCAGTATTTT.

As regards this clone: The sample has other DNA sequences that encode this CDR3 too. This chain joins TRBV7-2 and TRBJ1-5; D is uncertain. V was trimmed by 1 base and J by 1 base, leaving 8 bases between them. Germline CDR1 is SGHTA and CDR2 is FQGNSA. The CDR3 has 15 amino acids. CDR3 sequence (DNA): TGTGCCAGCAGCTTAGGGGGAGGGAGCAATCAGCCCCAGCATTTT. Translation: CASSLGGGSNQPQHF.

The rearrangement uses TRBV7-8 and TRBJ1-2, with a tentative D call TRBD1 (6 bases). The CDR3 loop spans 14 amino acids. The V and J ends lost 0 bases and 8 bases respectively, with 13 bases between them. CDR1 SGHVS and CDR2 FQNEAQ come from the germline V gene. The CDR3 sequence is CASSLAEGGRGYTF. The CDR3 DNA is TGTGCCAGCAGCTTAGCGGAAGGGGGTAGAGGCTACACCTTC.

This chain uses TRBV6-5 with TRBJ1-2; no clear D. V shed 7 bases and J shed 0 bases, with 9 bases lying between them. CDR3 length: 13 residues. Germline V gene data show CDR1 as MNHEY and CDR2 as SVGAGI. CDR3 sequence: CASTKTANYGYTF. CDR3 nucleotide sequence: TGTGCCAGCACCAAAACGGCTAACTATGGCTACACCTTC.

This clone has a handful of counts. V usage is TRBV7-9 and J usage is TRBJ1-6; D is perhaps TRBD1 (6 bases). This CDR3 comprises 14 residues. Per germline, CDR1 SEHNR and CDR2 FQNEAQ (reference sequence). V lost 4 bases to trimming and J lost 8 bases, with 12 bases between them. The CDR3 bases are TGTGCCAGCAGCTCGTCAGGGGCTGATTCACCCCTCCACTTT. It codes for CASSSSGADSPLHF.

J is TRBJ2-1 and V is TRBV6-4; TRBD2 matches at 9 bases. Germline trimming cut 3 bases from V and 4 bases from J; bases unmatched to any gene: 7. This CDR3 has 16 residues. CDR1 is MRHNA, CDR2 SNTAGT, per germline. CDR3 nucleotides: TGTGCCAGCAGTGAATCGGTTAGCGGGGGTTACAATGAGCAGTTCTTC. Translation: CASSESVSGGYNEQFF.

CDR3 coding DNA: TGTGCCAGCAGTCTGAAGGGGACAGGGAATCAGCCCCAGCATTTT. Protein sequence: CASSLKGTGNQPQHF. The chain combines TRBV7-6 with TRBJ1-5; 9 bases are a match to TRBD1. V trimming: 6 bases; J trimming: 4 bases; junction bases outside the gene matches: 7. Germline V gene lookup returns CDR1 SGHVS and CDR2 FNYEAQ. The CDR3 runs to 15 residues.

The chain carries TRBV7-9 and TRBJ1-5; 7 positions agree with TRBD1. The J segment lost 0 bases and the V segment lost 2 bases, leaving 4 bases of the junction unmatched. The CDR3 consists of 16 residues. Per germline, CDR1 SEHNR and CDR2 FQNEAQ (reference sequence). The CDR3 region has the DNA TGTGCCAGCAGCTTAATAGCAGGGGGTAGCAATCAGCCCCAGCATTTT. Amino acid sequence: CASSLIAGGSNQPQHF.

There are a few counts of this clone. The gene calls are TRBV7-3 and TRBJ1-1, with 10 bases fitting TRBD1. CDR1 SGHTA and CDR2 FQGTGA come from the germline V gene. Unmatched junction bases numbered 9, after V lost 6 bases and J lost 2 bases. This CDR3 spans 16 amino acids. The CDR3, as DNA: TGTGCCAGCAGGTCCGGGACAGGGGCCAGAAACACTGAAGCTTTCTTT. Amino acid sequence: CASRSGTGARNTEAFF.

This clone was found once. The chain links TRBV6-5 to TRBJ1-1; 7 bases agree with TRBD1. Germline assignment: CDR1 MNHEY and CDR2 SVGAGI. This CDR3 is built from 15 residues. The V and J ends lost 5 bases and 0 bases, in that order; junction bases with no gene match: 6. In nucleotides, the CDR3 is TGTGCCAGCAGTAAACCGGGACAGATGAACACTGAAGCTTTCTTT. It specifies CASSKPGQMNTEAFF.

The chain carries TRBV5-4 and TRBJ2-5; D gene unclear. The CDR3 consists of 12 residues. Looked up from germline, CDR1 is SGHNT and CDR2 is YYREEE (reference sequence). Trimming pared 2 bases from V and 5 bases from J, leaving 7 bases between. This CDR3 reads CASSFNGETQYF. Here the CDR3 DNA reads TGTGCCAGCAGCTTTAACGGTGAGACCCAGTACTTC.

The chain combines TRBV2 with TRBJ1-2; a weak D match, TRBD1 (6 bases). This CDR3 has 14 amino acids. Between the trimmed V and J ends, which lost 7 bases and 6 bases, there was a span of 18 bases. Germline assignment: CDR1 SNHLY and CDR2 FYNNEI. The DNA of the CDR3 is TGTGCCAGCAAGACGGGGGGGCCAGTCGATGGCTACACCTTC. Residues: CASKTGGPVDGYTF.

CDR3 protein: CASRSDLYEQYF. Written as DNA, the CDR3 is TGCGCCAGCAGGTCTGACTTGTACGAGCAGTACTTC. This chain joins TRBV5-1 and TRBJ2-7; D remains ambiguous. CDR3 size: 12 residues. Germline V gene lookup returns CDR1 SGHRS and CDR2 YFSETQ. Deletions cut 5 bases from V and 4 bases from J, with 10 bases between.

Only one count was recorded for this clone. This chain joins TRBV5-8 and TRBJ1-6; D uncertain. Germline V CDR1 and CDR2: SGHTS, YDEGEE. The CDR3 spans 14 residues. The V end lost 0 bases, the J end lost 6 bases, and 7 bases lay between the germline ends. DNA for the CDR3: TGTGCCAGCAGCTTGGCCTCGGGTAATTCACCCCTCCACTTT. Protein product: CASSLASGNSPLHF.